Listed below are T cell receptor beta chains from one sample, sequenced in a study of T cells after yellow fever vaccination. TCRdb passed the 5' RACE reads through MiXCR, listing each CDR3 protein once. The sample carries some 420,000 distinct CDR3 sequences, around 20% recorded once. Sequenced here: PBMCs, sampled before the yellow fever booster vaccination. The receptors here all came from a man aged 18 to 30 who received the YFV17D yellow fever vaccine. CDR3s include the opening cysteine and the closing phenylalanine or tryptophan. The order of the fields is CDR3 DNA, CDR3 protein, V gene, D gene, J gene, clone size. The D gene is left open where the match is weak. Where a row states a size, it is once, few, many or the class of an expanded clone; other rows omit it.

TGTGCCAGCAGTTTAGCGCGGGGGGCCAACGTCCTGACTTTC,CASSLARGANVLTF,TRBV12-3/TRBV12-4,NA,TRBJ2-6,few
TGCGCCAGCAGCCAAGATCTTGGACAGGGTAATTCACCCCTCCACTTT,CASSQDLGQGNSPLHF,TRBV4-3,TRBD1,TRBJ1-6,NA
TGTGCCACCTCCGACCGCTTGTACACTGAAGCTTTCTTT,CATSDRLYTEAFF,TRBV7-2,NA,TRBJ1-1,NA
TGTGCCAGCAGTTTAGGGGGACCGCAGCCCCAGCATTTT,CASSLGGPQPQHF,TRBV12-3/TRBV12-4,NA,TRBJ1-5,few
TGCGCCAGCAGCTTGGACCCGGGGCGTGGAAACACCATATATTTT,CASSLDPGRGNTIYF,TRBV5-1,NA,TRBJ1-3,few
TGCGCCAGCAGCTTGAGCAGGTTCTATGGCTACACCTTC,CASSLSRFYGYTF,TRBV5-1,NA,TRBJ1-2,NA
TGCAGTGCTAGAGGCTCGGGGGCGTCTGTCATATATTTT,CSARGSGASVIYF,TRBV20-1,NA,TRBJ1-3,NA
TGTGCCAGCAGCCCACGGCCAAGAGCTTTCTTT,CASSPRPRAFF,TRBV7-8,NA,TRBJ1-1,few
TGTGCCAGCAGCCTCATGGAACGGCTCTATGGCTACACCTTC,CASSLMERLYGYTF,TRBV7-2,NA,TRBJ1-2,few
TGCGCCAGCAGCCAACGGAGGGTGGCTAATGAAAAACTGTTTTTT,CASSQRRVANEKLFF,TRBV4-3,NA,TRBJ1-4,few
TGTGCCAGCGGAACCGGGGGAAAGGAGACCCAGTACTTC,CASGTGGKETQYF,TRBV7-2,NA,TRBJ2-5,NA
TGTGCCAGCCGAACCCTCGGCAGGGCCACTAATGAAAAACTGTTTTTT,CASRTLGRATNEKLFF,TRBV6-5,NA,TRBJ1-4,many
TGTGCCAGCAGCGCGGGGCGGGGGGCCGTAGATACGCAGTATTTT,CASSAGRGAVDTQYF,TRBV6-4,TRBD2,TRBJ2-3,few
TGCGCCAGCAGTCAGGACGGACTGAGTGGGACCCAGTACTTC,CASSQDGLSGTQYF,TRBV10-1,NA,TRBJ2-5,NA
TGTGCCAGCAGCGTAGTGAGAGAGACCCAGTACTTC,CASSVVRETQYF,TRBV12-3/TRBV12-4,NA,TRBJ2-5,few
TGTGCCAGCAGCTCGGACAGGGGAGGAGGCTACACCTTC,CASSSDRGGGYTF,TRBV7-9,TRBD1,TRBJ1-2,NA
TGTGCCAGCAGCTTAGGGCAGGGAGGGCCTCGGCAGCCCCAGCATTTT,CASSLGQGGPRQPQHF,TRBV7-6,NA,TRBJ1-5,few
TGTGCCAGCGCCTCAGGGGGCGAGAACACTGAAGTTTTCTTT,CASASGGENTEVFF,TRBV12-3/TRBV12-4,TRBD1,TRBJ1-1,NA
TGTGCCAGCGCTGATAAAGCCGGGCGGGGTGATGGTACGCAGTATTTT,CASADKAGRGDGTQYF,TRBV11-2,NA,TRBJ2-3,NA